Following are 31 T cell receptor beta chains from one sample sequenced in a study of blood T cells in healthy people across ages. Combining a sample-barcoded 5' primer with a J-beta primer mix, a second PCR ran for about 7 to 11 cycles. TCRdb analysed the 5' RACE reads with MiXCR anew, one entry per CDR3 protein. The sample shows 1.5 million to 2 million distinct CDR3 sequences, about 49% of them seen only once. Material: blood. The receptors originated from a woman in her 40s in good health.

This clonotype is a singleton in its sample. The gene calls are TRBV4-3 and TRBJ2-3; 15 nucleotides match TRBD2. Germline-derived CDR1 and CDR2 are LGHNA and YSLEER. V lost 0 bases, J lost 2 bases, and 6 bases stayed unmatched. The CDR3 totals 19 residues. The CDR3 sequence is CASSQEGRTSGGVTDTQYF. CDR3 bases: TGCGCCAGCAGCCAAGAAGGCCGGACTAGCGGGGGGGTCACAGATACGCAGTATTTT.

The chain joins TRBV6-6 to TRBJ1-5; D is perhaps TRBD1 (5 bases). Germline lookup yields CDR1 MNHNY and CDR2 SVGAGI (reference sequence). V lost 4 bases to trimming and J lost 0 bases, with 13 bases between them. CDR3 length: 16 residues. CDR3 in DNA: TGTGCCAGCAGTTCAGTGACAGACAATAGCAATCAGCCCCAGCATTTT. Translating it yields CASSSVTDNSNQPQHF.

The chain carries TRBV7-9 and TRBJ2-5; 8 bases are shared with TRBD1. The J call is uncertain, as TRBJ2-1 better fits the DNA end. The germline V gene has CDR1 SEHNR and CDR2 FQNEAQ (reference sequence). CDR3 length: 15 residues. CDR3 loop: CASVGQGSTQETQFF. CDR3 DNA sequence: TGTGCCAGCGTCGGACAGGGATCGACCCAAGAGACCCAGTTCTTC.

The genes are TRBV6-6 and TRBJ2-7, with 10 bases matching TRBD1. Per the germline V gene, CDR1 is MNHNY and CDR2 is SVGAGI (reference sequence). V was clipped by 0 bases and J by 2 bases; unmatched bases: 4. The CDR3 has 16 amino acids. The CDR3 DNA is TGTGCCAGCAGTTACTCAGGGGACAGGGGTGCCTACGAGCAGTACTTC. Its translation is CASSYSGDRGAYEQYF.

This rearrangement joins TRBV24-1 to TRBJ1-4, with D unresolved. The ends were cut back, 9 bases at V and 7 bases at J, with 14 bases in the middle. CDR1 is KGHDR, CDR2 SFDVKD, per germline. The CDR3 length is 13 residues. CDR3 in amino acids: CATFQEIREKLFF. The CDR3 coding sequence is TGTGCCACCTTCCAGGAAATCCGTGAAAAACTGTTTTTT.

In this sample, this clonotype turned up a few times. The V call is TRBV4-2, the J call TRBJ2-1, with 11 bases lining up with TRBD2. The ends lost 2 bases at V and 1 base at J; junction bases unmatched: 4. Germline CDR1 is LGHNA and CDR2 is YNFKEQ. The CDR3 runs 17 residues. Here the CDR3 reads CASSQPGLAGSYNEQFF. CDR3 nucleotides: TGTGCCAGCAGCCAACCTGGACTAGCGGGTTCCTACAATGAGCAGTTCTTC.

The rearrangement links TRBV2 to TRBJ1-5, with D possibly being TRBD1 (5 bases). Germline V gene sequence: CDR1 SNHLY, CDR2 FYNNEI. V lost 0 bases to trimming and J lost 7 bases, with 16 bases between them. This CDR3 spans 16 amino acids. The CDR3 loop reads CASSEAVPGSQQPQHF. The CDR3 nucleotides read TGTGCCAGCAGTGAAGCGGTGCCAGGGAGTCAGCAGCCCCAGCATTTT.

This chain connects TRBV29-1 to TRBJ2-1; D unclear. Trimming pared 6 bases from V and 2 bases from J, leaving 5 bases between. Germline loops: CDR1 SQVTM, CDR2 ANQGSEA. The CDR3 runs to 11 residues. The chain's CDR3 is CSVTAYNEQFF. The CDR3 bases are TGCAGCGTGACGGCCTACAATGAGCAGTTCTTC.

The chain uses TRBV6-1 and TRBJ2-5; D remains unclear. The J call may be faulty, since TRBJ2-7 better matches the DNA end. The CDR3 runs 15 residues. Germline CDR1 is MNHNS and CDR2 is SASEGT. The CDR3 coding sequence is TGTGCCAGCAGAGGAACAGCCTTCTTATTTCGCGAGCAGTACTTC. This codes for CASRGTAFLFREQYF.

The chain has TRBV28 and TRBJ2-7; D remains unclear. There are 13 residues in the CDR3. CDR1 and CDR2 from the germline V gene are MDHEN and SYDVKM. The germline V and J ends were trimmed by 6 bases and 2 bases, with 11 bases remaining between them. CDR3 bases: TGTGCCAGCAGCCGGGCCTTTGCCTACGAGCAGTACTTC. As protein: CASSRAFAYEQYF.

The V gene is TRBV28, the J gene TRBJ2-7; D not resolved. Germline V CDR1 and CDR2: MDHEN, SYDVKM. Trimming shortened V by 4 bases and J by 0 bases, and 10 bases separated the two germline ends. This CDR3 is 14 amino acids long. This chain's CDR3 is CASSSTISSYEQYF. CDR3 DNA sequence: TGTGCCAGCAGTTCCACAATAAGCTCCTACGAGCAGTACTTC.

This clonotype has more than one count but fewer than ten. The chain couples TRBV29-1 to TRBJ2-1, with 9 positions matching TRBD2. Trimming took 7 bases from V and 8 from J; bases not matched to a gene: 15. From germline, CDR1 is SQVTM and CDR2 ANQGSEA. This CDR3 comprises 15 residues. In DNA, the CDR3 is TGCAGCGCCTTCCCGGGACGAGCGGGGGGTGATGAGCAGTTCTTC. Protein sequence: CSAFPGRAGGDEQFF.

J is TRBJ1-1 and V is TRBV5-1, with a possible D match to TRBD1 (6 bases). This CDR3 comprises 15 residues. Germline CDR1 is SGHRS and CDR2 is YFSETQ. The V end was cut by 3 bases, the J end by 1 base, with 13 bases between. The CDR3, as DNA: TGCGCCAGCAGCTCCGTACGGACAGCGAACACTGAAGCTTTCTTT. This codes for CASSSVRTANTEAFF.

This clonotype was counted only a few times. V usage is TRBV21-1 and J usage is TRBJ2-3; the table calls TRBD2, which could not be checked here. TRBV21-1 is given as a pseudogene. The CDR3 spans 21 residues. Written as DNA, the CDR3 is TGTGCCAGCAGCAAAGCGCAGGGGACTAGCGGGGGATCCAATAGCACAGATACGCAGTATTTT. It yields the protein CASSKAQGTSGGSNSTDTQYF.

The rearrangement uses TRBV4-3 and TRBJ2-7; D is unclear. V was cut by 0 bases and J by 0 bases, with 9 bases left in between. The CDR3 runs 15 residues. Germline V CDR1 and CDR2: LGHNA, YSLEER. The CDR3 protein is CASSQDGLLSYEQYF. CDR3 DNA: TGCGCCAGCAGCCAAGATGGATTACTCTCCTACGAGCAGTACTTC.

This clonotype was picked up a small number of times. The V call is TRBV9, the J call TRBJ2-5, with D maybe TRBD2 (6 bases). The V end was cut by 3 bases, the J end by 1 base, with 13 bases between. CDR1 is SGDLS, CDR2 YYNGEE, per germline. The CDR3 totals 15 residues. As DNA, the CDR3 is TGTGCCAGCAGCGGGGATAGCGGTCCCCAAGAGACCCAGTACTTC. It codes for CASSGDSGPQETQYF. Complete variable domain (other parts from reference TRBV9 and TRBJ2-5): DSGVTQTPKHLITATGQRVTLRCSPRSGDLSVYWYQQSLDQGLQFLIQYYNGEERAKGNILERFSAQQFPDLHSELNLSSLELGDSALYFCASSGDSGPQETQYFGPGTRLLVL.

This clonotype was observed a few times. The chain has TRBV18 and TRBJ2-5, with 12 bases fitting TRBD1. Germline V CDR1 and CDR2: KGHSH, LQKENI. CDR3 length: 17 amino acids. Trimming removed 1 base from V and 4 bases from J; junction bases left unmatched: 7. CDR3 region: CASSPQPGQGARETQYF. Written as DNA, the CDR3 is TGTGCCAGCTCACCACAACCGGGACAGGGGGCCCGAGAGACCCAGTACTTC.

With regard to this clonotype: The junction does not match germline at one end; this may be a read error. The CDR3 reads CASRAGQGNSPPHF. CDR3 nucleotides: TGTGCCAGCAGGGCGGGACAGGGGAATTCACCCCCCCACTTT. The chain combines TRBV9 with TRBJ1-6; 10 positions agree with TRBD1. Germline V CDR1 and CDR2: SGDLS, YYNGEE. The CDR3 is 14 amino acids.

The chain carries TRBV27 and TRBJ2-7; a weak D match, TRBD2 (7 bases). With 0 bases removed from V and 7 bases from J, the gap between germline ends came to 13 bases. Germline loops: CDR1 MNHEY, CDR2 SMNVEV (reference sequence). The CDR3 totals 14 residues. CDR3 nucleotides: TGTGCCAGCAGTTTATCGGGGGGGCAGAATGAGCAGTACTTC. It is translated as CASSLSGGQNEQYF.

The gene calls are TRBV28 and TRBJ2-7, with a tentative D call TRBD1 (6 bases). This CDR3 has 11 amino acids. Germline V gene data show CDR1 as MDHEN and CDR2 as SYDVKM. Trimming took off 0 bases at V and 10 bases at J, with 7 bases between the two ends. CDR3 loop: CASSLWGHQYF. CDR3 in DNA: TGTGCCAGCAGTTTATGGGGACACCAGTACTTC.

This clonotype occurred once. V is TRBV19 and J is TRBJ2-5, with TRBD2 matching 9 bases. Germline assignment: CDR1 LNHDA and CDR2 SQIVND (reference sequence). The J segment lost 5 bases and the V segment lost 6 bases, leaving 13 bases of the junction unmatched. The CDR3 extends over 16 amino acids. The CDR3 region is CASSPRVRGGLETQYF. The CDR3 nucleotides are TGTGCCAGTAGCCCTAGGGTGCGGGGGGGCTTGGAGACCCAGTACTTC.

The V gene is TRBV6-6, the J gene TRBJ2-5; D gene ambiguous. This CDR3 is built from 16 residues. The germline V and J ends were trimmed by 5 bases and 1 base, with 17 bases remaining between them. Per the germline V gene, CDR1 is MNHNY and CDR2 is SVGAGI (reference sequence). Here the CDR3 DNA reads TGTGCCAGCAGTCCCTCGGCAGCCTTCCCCCAAGAGACCCAGTACTTC. As protein: CASSPSAAFPQETQYF.

The genes are TRBV20-1 and TRBJ2-5, with a weak D call TRBD2 (5 bases). CDR1 is DFQATT and CDR2 is SNEGSKA in the germline V gene (reference sequence). V shed 0 bases and J shed 5 bases, with 13 bases lying between them. This CDR3 is built from 14 residues. The CDR3 is CSARDPVSGETQYF. DNA of the CDR3: TGCAGTGCTAGAGATCCGGTATCGGGGGAGACCCAGTACTTC.

The rearrangement joins TRBV12-3 or TRBV12-4 to TRBJ1-1; no clear D gene. V gave up 3 bases and J gave up 1 base, with 6 bases separating them. This CDR3 region has 13 residues. CDR3: CASSLSWNTEAFF. As DNA, the CDR3 is TGTGCCAGCAGTTTGTCATGGAACACTGAAGCTTTCTTT.

The genes are TRBV6-5 and TRBJ1-4, with D possibly matching TRBD1 (6 bases). Germline lookup yields CDR1 MNHEY and CDR2 SVGAGI. The CDR3 runs 14 residues. Trimming stripped 7 bases from V and 8 bases from J, with 17 bases between. The CDR3 protein is CASTTVGGREKLFF. The DNA for the CDR3 is TGTGCCAGCACCACGGTGGGGGGCAGGGAAAAACTGTTTTTT.

The CDR3 DNA follows: TGTGCCAGCAGTTACACCCAGACAGCCACCTTTCGAGGCTACACCTTC. This translates into CASSYTQTATFRGYTF. This chain connects TRBV6-2 or TRBV6-3 to TRBJ1-2, with a tentative D call TRBD1 (5 bases). The ends were cut back, 2 bases at V and 8 bases at J, with 21 bases in the middle. Germline loops: CDR1 MNHEY, CDR2 SVGEGT. The CDR3 totals 16 residues.

This chain joins TRBV6-1 and TRBJ1-5, with 7 bases identical to TRBD1. V shed 2 bases and J 7 bases; nucleotides not matched to a gene: 5. CDR1 MNHNS and CDR2 SASEGT come from the germline V gene. The CDR3 sequence is 14 residues long. This CDR3 reads CASSESYRGQPQHF. CDR3 DNA sequence: TGTGCCAGCAGTGAATCATACAGGGGACAGCCCCAGCATTTT.

This clonotype turned up a few times. The rearrangement links TRBV27 to TRBJ1-6; D not certain. V lost 4 bases and J lost 5, with 6 bases in between. This CDR3 is 13 amino acids long. The germline CDR1 and CDR2 sequences are MNHEY and SMNVEV (reference sequence). The chain's CDR3 is CASSWENNSPLHF. The DNA for the CDR3 is TGTGCCAGCAGTTGGGAGAATAATTCACCCCTCCACTTT.

CDR3 coding DNA: TGCGCCAGCAGCCTTCCTCGGCCGACAGGACAAGAGACCCAGTACTTC. Protein: CASSLPRPTGQETQYF. This chain joins TRBV4-3 and TRBJ2-5; TRBD1 is a possible D gene (6 bases). V was trimmed by 4 bases and J by 2 bases, leaving 17 bases between them. Germline V gives CDR1 LGHNA, CDR2 YSLEER. The CDR3 loop spans 16 amino acids.

Note on this clonotype: Being one base from a much bigger clone, this may be a read error. The DNA of the CDR3 is TGCAGTGCCACCGCCGAGGCCGGGTCGCAAGAGACCCAGTTCTTC. Residues: CSATAEAGSQETQFF. The chain combines TRBV20-1 with TRBJ2-1; D not certain. V was pared by 6 bases and J by 13 bases, with 28 bases between. CDR1 and CDR2 (germline): DFQATT, SNEGSKA (reference sequence). CDR3 size: 15 residues.

The rearrangement joins TRBV4-1 to TRBJ2-7; TRBD1 matches at 9 bases. The CDR3 covers 18 residues. The germline gives CDR1 MGHRA, CDR2 YSYEKL. The V segment lost 1 base and the J segment 5 bases; nucleotides outside the gene matches: 15. This chain's CDR3 is CASSQVLGTGNRFHEQYF. The CDR3, as DNA: TGCGCCAGCAGCCAAGTTCTAGGGACAGGGAACCGATTCCACGAGCAGTACTTC.